This TCR beta chain was retrieved from a study of blood T cell repertoires in COVID-19. The assay was immunoSEQ multiplex PCR, and TCRdb's table has in-frame clones only and misses some. The table records roughly 48,000 clones, approximately 93% of them present only once. V was clipped by 10 bases and J by 4 bases, with 7 bases between them. The CDR3 extends over 10 amino acids. From germline, CDR1 is MNHEY and CDR2 SVGAGI. This sequence originates from a man aged 55-75 years with COVID-19, enrolled during active disease. V and J are TRBV6-5 and TRBJ1-2; D is unclear. What was sequenced was peripheral blood. CDR3 residues: CATIGYGYTF. CDR3 nucleotide sequence: TGTGCCACGATCGGCTATGGCTACACCTTC.